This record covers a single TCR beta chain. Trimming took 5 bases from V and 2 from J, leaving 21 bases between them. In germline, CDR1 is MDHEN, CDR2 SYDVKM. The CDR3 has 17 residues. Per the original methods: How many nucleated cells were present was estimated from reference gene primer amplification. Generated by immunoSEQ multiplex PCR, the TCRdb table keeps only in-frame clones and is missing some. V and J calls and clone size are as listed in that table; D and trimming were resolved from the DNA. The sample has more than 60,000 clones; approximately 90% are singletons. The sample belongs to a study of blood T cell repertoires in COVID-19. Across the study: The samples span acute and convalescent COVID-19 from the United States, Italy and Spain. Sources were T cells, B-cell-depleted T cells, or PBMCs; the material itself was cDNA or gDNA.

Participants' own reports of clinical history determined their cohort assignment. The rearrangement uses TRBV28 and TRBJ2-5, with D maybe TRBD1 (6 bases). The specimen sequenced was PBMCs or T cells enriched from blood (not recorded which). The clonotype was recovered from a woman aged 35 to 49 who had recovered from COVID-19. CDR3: CASSDVTWTDLQETQYF. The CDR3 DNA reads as TGTGCCAGCAGTGATGTTACTTGGACAGACCTACAAGAGACCCAGTACTTC.